These T cell receptor beta chains were read from a single sample in a study of STAT5B mutations in CD4+ large granular lymphocyte leukemia. Measured with immunoSEQ multiplex PCR; TCRdb has only the in-frame clones, and not every one. The profile shows approximately 30,000 clones, roughly 65% of them singletons. Sequencing input: CD4+ T cells from blood buffy coats. All receptors derive from a human donor in good health. The CDR3 runs from the conserved cysteine through the conserved F or W. A D gene is named only where the DNA matches it firmly. Only part of the rows carry a size: once, few, many, or a class if the clone is expanded.

CDR3 protein: CASSPQPTNYGYTF
CDR3 DNA: TGCGCCAGCAGCCCGCAGCCGACTAACTATGGCTACACCTTC
D gene: -
V gene: TRBV5-1
clone size: -
J gene: TRBJ1-2

CDR3 protein: CASSGGAGTSYNEQFF
CDR3 DNA: TGTGCCAGTAGCGGAGGGGCGGGGACTAGCTACAATGAGCAGTTCTTC
D gene: TRBD2
V gene: TRBV7-2
clone size: -
J gene: TRBJ2-1

CDR3 protein: CASSASASQFNEKLFF
CDR3 DNA: TGTGCCAGCAGCGCCTCGGCCTCACAGTTCAATGAAAAACTGTTTTTT
D gene: -
V gene: TRBV9
clone size: -
J gene: TRBJ1-4

CDR3 protein: CASSRDRIYGYTF
CDR3 DNA: TGTGCCAGCAGTCGCGACAGGATCTATGGCTACACCTTC
D gene: -
V gene: TRBV6-6
clone size: -
J gene: TRBJ1-2

CDR3 protein: CASSLALITDTQYF
CDR3 DNA: TGTGCCAGCAGCTTAGCGCTAATCACAGATACGCAGTATTTT
D gene: -
V gene: TRBV7-2
clone size: -
J gene: TRBJ2-3

CDR3 protein: CASSSRENQPQHF
CDR3 DNA: TGTGCCAGCAGCTCAAGGGAGAATCAGCCCCAGCATTTT
D gene: -
V gene: TRBV5-6
clone size: -
J gene: TRBJ1-5

CDR3 protein: CASSLDISYGYTF
CDR3 DNA: TGTGCCAGCAGCTTGGACATCTCCTATGGCTACACCTTC
D gene: -
V gene: TRBV5-6
clone size: -
J gene: TRBJ1-2

CDR3 protein: CASSVGPTDTQYF
CDR3 DNA: TGCGCCAGCAGCGTGGGACCCACAGATACGCAGTATTTT
D gene: -
V gene: TRBV10-1
clone size: -
J gene: TRBJ2-3

CDR3 protein: CASSLRQGRDGYTF
CDR3 DNA: TGTGCCAGCAGCTTAAGACAGGGGAGGGATGGCTACACCTTC
D gene: TRBD1
V gene: TRBV7-6
clone size: -
J gene: TRBJ1-2

CDR3 protein: CASSITVANWADTQYF
CDR3 DNA: TGTGCCAGTAGTATCACGGTAGCAAATTGGGCAGATACGCAGTATTTT
D gene: -
V gene: TRBV19
clone size: once
J gene: TRBJ2-3

CDR3 protein: CASNPRQYEQYF
CDR3 DNA: TGTGCCAGCAATCCAAGACAGTACGAGCAGTACTTC
D gene: -
V gene: TRBV21-1
clone size: few
J gene: TRBJ2-7

CDR3 protein: CASSPSGGPDGELFF
CDR3 DNA: TGTGCTAGCAGCCCGTCGGGGGGGCCGGACGGGGAGCTGTTTTTT
D gene: TRBD2
V gene: TRBV7-7
clone size: -
J gene: TRBJ2-2

CDR3 protein: CASSFRGAFYEQYF
CDR3 DNA: TGTGCCAGCAGCTTTCGGGGGGCGTTCTACGAGCAGTACTTC
D gene: -
V gene: TRBV7-9
clone size: -
J gene: TRBJ2-7

CDR3 protein: CASRTGGTYGYTF
CDR3 DNA: TGTGCCAGTAGAACCGGGGGGACCTATGGCTACACCTTC
D gene: -
V gene: TRBV19
clone size: few
J gene: TRBJ1-2

CDR3 protein: CATVGISRGYEQYF
CDR3 DNA: TGTGCCACGGTTGGGATCTCTCGGGGCTACGAGCAGTACTTC
D gene: -
V gene: TRBV6-5
clone size: -
J gene: TRBJ2-7

CDR3 protein: CASTGRVTGELFF
CDR3 DNA: TGTGCCAGTACCGGACGTGTCACCGGGGAGCTGTTTTTT
D gene: -
V gene: TRBV19
clone size: -
J gene: TRBJ2-2

CDR3 protein: CASSWGVAGNTIYF
CDR3 DNA: TGTGCCAGCAGCTGGGGCGTCGCTGGAAACACCATATATTTT
D gene: -
V gene: TRBV5-8
clone size: -
J gene: TRBJ1-3

CDR3 protein: CSGGNRGNTEAFF
CDR3 DNA: TGCAGCGGGGGAAACCGAGGGAACACTGAAGCTTTCTTT
D gene: -
V gene: TRBV29-1
clone size: -
J gene: TRBJ1-1

CDR3 protein: CASSIPGRGTEAFF
CDR3 DNA: TGTGCCAGTAGTATCCCAGGCAGGGGGACTGAAGCTTTCTTT
D gene: TRBD1
V gene: TRBV19
clone size: -
J gene: TRBJ1-1

CDR3 protein: CASSIPGIQGYTF
CDR3 DNA: TGTGCCAGTAGTATTCCGGGGATTCAGGGCTACACCTTC
D gene: -
V gene: TRBV19
clone size: few
J gene: TRBJ1-2

CDR3 protein: CASSQEVYQNYGYTF
CDR3 DNA: TGCGCCAGCAGCCAAGAGGTATATCAAAACTATGGCTACACCTTC
D gene: -
V gene: TRBV4-1
clone size: -
J gene: TRBJ1-2

CDR3 protein: CASTGEAGETQYF
CDR3 DNA: TGCGCCAGCACGGGGGAGGCGGGAGAGACCCAGTACTTC
D gene: -
V gene: TRBV5-1
clone size: -
J gene: TRBJ2-5

CDR3 protein: CASSPNPYEQYF
CDR3 DNA: TGTGCCAGCAGCCCGAACCCCTACGAGCAGTACTTC
D gene: -
V gene: TRBV11-2
clone size: -
J gene: TRBJ2-7

CDR3 protein: CASSLVAGGAYNEQFF
CDR3 DNA: TGCGCCAGCAGCTTGGTGGCGGGGGGCGCCTACAATGAGCAGTTCTTC
D gene: TRBD2
V gene: TRBV5-1
clone size: -
J gene: TRBJ2-1

CDR3 protein: CASSLVGGLLTGELFF
CDR3 DNA: TGTGCCAGCAGCTTAGTTGGGGGCCTCCTCACCGGGGAGCTGTTTTTT
D gene: -
V gene: TRBV13
clone size: -
J gene: TRBJ2-2

CDR3 protein: CASRDGLMSSYEQYF
CDR3 DNA: TGCGCCAGCAGAGACGGACTTATGAGCTCCTACGAGCAGTACTTC
D gene: -
V gene: TRBV10-2
clone size: -
J gene: TRBJ2-7

CDR3 protein: CASSPTGTYNEQFF
CDR3 DNA: TGTGCCAGCTCACCGACAGGTACCTACAATGAGCAGTTCTTC
D gene: -
V gene: TRBV18
clone size: -
J gene: TRBJ2-1

CDR3 protein: CASGSRNSFTEAFF
CDR3 DNA: TGTGCTAGTGGTTCTCGGAATTCGTTCACTGAAGCTTTCTTT
D gene: -
V gene: TRBV12-5
clone size: -
J gene: TRBJ1-1

CDR3 protein: CASSGPGTSGRPDTDTQYF
CDR3 DNA: TGTGCCAGCAGCGGACCCGGGACTAGCGGTCGTCCAGACACAGATACGCAGTATTTT
D gene: TRBD2
V gene: TRBV11-3
clone size: -
J gene: TRBJ2-3

CDR3 protein: CASSPRGSGYGYTF
CDR3 DNA: TGTGCCAGCAGCCCCAGGGGCTCGGGCTATGGCTACACCTTC
D gene: -
V gene: TRBV5-6
clone size: -
J gene: TRBJ1-2

CDR3 protein: CASRGLAGGPQETQYF
CDR3 DNA: TGTGCCAGTAGGGGACTAGCGGGGGGCCCCCAAGAGACCCAGTACTTC
D gene: TRBD2
V gene: TRBV19
clone size: -
J gene: TRBJ2-5

CDR3 protein: CASGVGISGNTIYF
CDR3 DNA: TGTGCCAGCGGGGTAGGAATCTCTGGAAACACCATATATTTT
D gene: -
V gene: TRBV7-6
clone size: -
J gene: TRBJ1-3

CDR3 protein: CASSANWNEKLFF
CDR3 DNA: TGTGCCAGCAGTGCTAACTGGAATGAAAAACTGTTTTTT
D gene: -
V gene: TRBV6-1
clone size: -
J gene: TRBJ1-4

CDR3 protein: CASSRGQEQFF
CDR3 DNA: TGCGCCAGCAGCCGCGGACAGGAGCAGTTCTTC
D gene: -
V gene: TRBV4-3
clone size: -
J gene: TRBJ2-1

CDR3 protein: CASSVSANTEAFF
CDR3 DNA: TGTGCCAGTAGTGTCTCAGCGAACACTGAAGCTTTCTTT
D gene: -
V gene: TRBV19
clone size: few
J gene: TRBJ1-1

CDR3 protein: CASSLVSPDTQYF
CDR3 DNA: TGTGCCAGCAGCTTAGTAAGCCCAGATACGCAGTATTTT
D gene: -
V gene: TRBV7-9
clone size: -
J gene: TRBJ2-3

CDR3 protein: CSVAETSGGPAGGEQYF
CDR3 DNA: TGCAGCGTGGCGGAGACTAGCGGGGGACCCGCCGGCGGCGAGCAGTACTTC
D gene: TRBD2
V gene: TRBV29-1
clone size: -
J gene: TRBJ2-7

CDR3 protein: CASSFGTANEKLFF
CDR3 DNA: TGTGCCAGCAGCTTCGGGACGGCTAATGAAAAACTGTTTTTT
D gene: -
V gene: TRBV7-9
clone size: few
J gene: TRBJ1-4

CDR3 protein: CASSWENYGYTF
CDR3 DNA: TGTGCCAGCAGTTGGGAAAACTATGGCTACACCTTC
D gene: -
V gene: TRBV28
clone size: -
J gene: TRBJ1-2

CDR3 protein: CASARNSNQPQHF
CDR3 DNA: TGTGCCAGCGCCAGAAATAGCAATCAGCCCCAGCATTTT
D gene: -
V gene: TRBV13
clone size: few
J gene: TRBJ1-5

CDR3 protein: CASSTGTQNQETQYF
CDR3 DNA: TGTGCCAGCAGCACCGGGACACAGAACCAAGAGACCCAGTACTTC
D gene: -
V gene: TRBV13
clone size: -
J gene: TRBJ2-5

CDR3 protein: CSAGGLETQYF
CDR3 DNA: TGCAGTGCGGGGGGGCTTGAGACCCAGTACTTC
D gene: -
V gene: TRBV20-1
clone size: once
J gene: TRBJ2-5

CDR3 protein: CASSFWDRILFYGYTF
CDR3 DNA: TGTGCCAGCAGCTTTTGGGACAGGATACTATTCTATGGCTACACCTTC
D gene: TRBD1
V gene: TRBV5-6
clone size: -
J gene: TRBJ1-2

CDR3 protein: CASRQQGGNQPQHF
CDR3 DNA: TGTGCCAGCAGACAACAGGGTGGGAATCAGCCCCAGCATTTT
D gene: -
V gene: TRBV27
clone size: -
J gene: TRBJ1-5

CDR3 protein: CASSIGLAINEQFF
CDR3 DNA: TGTGCCAGTAGTATAGGACTAGCGATCAATGAGCAGTTCTTC
D gene: TRBD2
V gene: TRBV19
clone size: -
J gene: TRBJ2-1

CDR3 protein: CASSLVGESNQPQHF
CDR3 DNA: TGTGCCAGCAGCTTAGTGGGAGAGAGCAATCAGCCCCAGCATTTT
D gene: -
V gene: TRBV11-2
clone size: -
J gene: TRBJ1-5

CDR3 protein: CASSPGTGANEKLFF
CDR3 DNA: TGTGCCAGCAGTCCAGGGACAGGGGCTAATGAAAAACTGTTTTTT
D gene: TRBD1
V gene: TRBV6-5
clone size: few
J gene: TRBJ1-4

CDR3 protein: CASSPFVGRAGELFF
CDR3 DNA: TGTGCCAGCAGCCCGTTTGTGGGTAGAGCCGGGGAGCTGTTTTTT
D gene: -
V gene: TRBV7-6
clone size: -
J gene: TRBJ2-2

CDR3 protein: CASSIPPGSSYNSPLHF
CDR3 DNA: TGTGCCAGTAGTATACCCCCCGGGAGCTCCTATAATTCACCCCTCCACTTT
D gene: -
V gene: TRBV19
clone size: -
J gene: TRBJ1-6

CDR3 protein: CASSGSTEAFF
CDR3 DNA: TGTGCCAGCAGTGGGAGCACTGAAGCTTTCTTT
D gene: -
V gene: TRBV6-1
clone size: -
J gene: TRBJ1-1

CDR3 protein: CSVGPTSGGQGGELFF
CDR3 DNA: TGCAGCGTTGGACCGACTAGCGGGGGGCAGGGCGGGGAGCTGTTTTTT
D gene: TRBD2
V gene: TRBV29-1
clone size: -
J gene: TRBJ2-2

CDR3 protein: CASSPTLSGTGPSGNTIYF
CDR3 DNA: TGCGCCAGCAGCCCGACGCTATCCGGGACAGGGCCCTCTGGAAACACCATATATTTT
D gene: TRBD1
V gene: TRBV5-1
clone size: -
J gene: TRBJ1-3

CDR3 protein: CASSSNRVYEQYF
CDR3 DNA: TGTGCCAGCAGCTCCAACAGGGTTTACGAGCAGTACTTC
D gene: -
V gene: TRBV7-8
clone size: few
J gene: TRBJ2-7

CDR3 protein: CASSPKGPDTQYF
CDR3 DNA: TGTGCCAGCAGCCCTAAGGGGCCCGATACGCAGTATTTT
D gene: -
V gene: TRBV7-9
clone size: -
J gene: TRBJ2-3

CDR3 protein: CASSLVGGLYDEQFF
CDR3 DNA: TGTGCCAGCAGCTTAGTGGGGGGGCTCTATGATGAGCAGTTCTTC
D gene: -
V gene: TRBV7-7
clone size: -
J gene: TRBJ2-1

CDR3 protein: CALSDSGANVLTF
CDR3 DNA: TGTGCTTTATCGGACTCTGGGGCCAACGTCCTGACTTTC
D gene: -
V gene: TRBV11-2
clone size: -
J gene: TRBJ2-6